The entry that follows covers one T cell receptor (beta chain) sequence. As yet, its antigen is unknown. The PCR contained 60 Vbeta and 13 Jbeta primers. Some clones are missing from TCRdb's copy, which holds only in-frame ones; the method was immunoSEQ multiplex PCR. The sample yields over 60,000 clones, about 81% seen once. CDR1 is KGHSH and CDR2 is LQKENI in the germline V gene. Trimming took 3 bases from V and 5 from J, leaving 11 bases between them. This CDR3 has 13 residues. The data belong to a study of cytomegalovirus exposure and HLA in healthy donors. Regarding the study as a whole: High sensitivity and specificity were reportedly achieved when the classifier diagnosed cytomegalovirus status. Roughly uniform sequencing depth across donors was assumed, possibly incorrectly.

Material: PBMCs. V and J are TRBV18 and TRBJ2-7; TRBD1 is a possible D gene (5 bases). The clonotype comes from a woman in her thirties in good health and CMV-seronegative. CDR3 sequence (DNA): TGTGCCAGCTCACCGCAGGGCCGGGACGAGCAGTACTTC. Amino acid sequence: CASSPQGRDEQYF.